This T cell receptor beta chain comes out of a study of CD8 T cells in Susac syndrome. Study-level results: The Susac syndrome CD4+ T cell repertoires displayed no clonal expansion.

This clonotype was recorded a few times. Its cognate antigen is unknown. Recently defined diagnostic criteria for definite or probable disease were fulfilled by Susac syndrome patients. The TEMRA cells underwent FACS enrichment, while the CD8+ and CD4+ T cells underwent negative isolation. Random hexamers were used to reverse transcribe an amount of roughly 0.5 to 1 ug RNA. TCRdb ran MiXCR on the immunoSEQ multiplex PCR reads and lists one entry per CDR3 protein. Among 120,000 or so distinct CDR3 sequences listed, nearly 96% were seen once. The TCR was taken from a human donor with Susac syndrome. Sequenced: CD4+ T cells from PBMCs.

CDR3 sequence reads: CASSPGSYEQYF. CDR3 nucleotides: TGTGCCAGCTCACCAGGCAGTTACGAGCAGTACTTC. This sequence joins TRBV18 and TRBJ2-7; D remains unclear. V lost 2 bases, J lost 4 bases, and 6 bases lay in between. The CDR3 length is 12 residues. Germline loops: CDR1 KGHSH, CDR2 LQKENI.